This T cell receptor (beta chain) was found in a study of cytomegalovirus exposure and HLA in healthy donors. PCR primers comprised 60 Vbeta and 13 Jbeta primers. Profiling relied on immunoSEQ multiplex PCR, and the TCRdb table lists in-frame clones only, not all of them. Of 150,000 to 200,000 clones in the sample, about 79% were seen once. The CDR3 has 17 amino acids. Germline V lookup: CDR1 SGHAT, CDR2 FQNNGV. The germline V and J ends were trimmed by 3 bases and 2 bases, with 14 bases remaining between them. The material sequenced was PBMCs. The TCR was taken from a woman between 50 and 59 years old in good health and CMV-seropositive. The chain combines TRBV11-2 with TRBJ1-6, with D unclear. The CDR3 protein is CASSFPGGSTYNSPLHF. CDR3 sequence (DNA): TGTGCCAGCAGCTTCCCTGGAGGGAGCACCTATAATTCACCCCTCCACTTT.